The rows below give T cell receptor beta chains drawn from one sample of a study of response to subunit inactivated influenza vaccine. TCRdb reprocessed the RT-PCR reads with MiXCR, giving one entry per CDR3 protein. The sample carries around 470,000 distinct CDR3 sequences, approximately 7.2% recorded once. Sequenced here: PBMCs from blood, sampled around 25 months after vaccination. All receptors come from a man aged 50 to 75 who received an inactivated influenza vaccine. CDR3s include the opening cysteine and the closing phenylalanine or tryptophan. Fields, in order: clone size, J gene, D gene, V gene, CDR3 DNA, CDR3 protein. D genes are given only for firm matches. Only part of the rows carry a size: once, few, many, or a class if the clone is expanded.

size: -; J: TRBJ2-5; D: -; V: TRBV20-1; DNA: TGCAGTGCTAGCACTCCCTTTAGGGAAGTATTGGAGACCCAGTACTTC; CDR3: CSASTPFREVLETQYF
size: -; J: TRBJ1-1; D: -; V: TRBV12-3/TRBV12-4; DNA: TGTGCCAGCGGGCCACAGGGTCATGGGACTGAAGCTTTCTTT; CDR3: CASGPQGHGTEAFF
size: -; J: TRBJ2-3; D: TRBD2; V: TRBV5-1; DNA: TGCGCCAGCTCCAAACTAGCGGGAGCTCCAGATACGCAGTATTTT; CDR3: CASSKLAGAPDTQYF
size: few; J: TRBJ1-5; D: TRBD1; V: TRBV12-3/TRBV12-4; DNA: TGTGCCAGCAGGCCCGGGACAGCTTACAATCAGCCCCAGCATTTT; CDR3: CASRPGTAYNQPQHF
size: many; J: TRBJ2-5; D: -; V: TRBV6-2/TRBV6-3; DNA: TGTGCCAGCAGCCCAGGCGGCAGCCAAGAGACCCAGTACTTC; CDR3: CASSPGGSQETQYF
size: many; J: TRBJ1-1; D: -; V: TRBV5-6; DNA: TGTGCCAGCAGCCTACAAGGCACTGAAGCTTTCTTT; CDR3: CASSLQGTEAFF
size: few; J: TRBJ2-6; D: -; V: TRBV5-1; DNA: TGCGCCAGCAGCTCCCCACGGATATCCGGGGCCAACGTCCTGACTTTC; CDR3: CASSSPRISGANVLTF
size: -; J: TRBJ2-1; D: -; V: TRBV12-3/TRBV12-4; DNA: TGTGCCAGCAGTTTATGGGCGGCTCTGGGCGGAAACAATGAGCAGTTCTTC; CDR3: CASSLWAALGGNNEQFF
size: many; J: TRBJ2-3; D: TRBD2; V: TRBV29-1; DNA: TGCAGCGCCGGACTAGCGGGGGGGCTGGGTACGCAGTATTTT; CDR3: CSAGLAGGLGTQYF
size: few; J: TRBJ2-7; D: TRBD1; V: TRBV18; DNA: TGTGCCAGCTCACCACGTACGCAGGGGGTTTCGCACGAGCAGTACTTC; CDR3: CASSPRTQGVSHEQYF
size: -; J: TRBJ1-1; D: TRBD1; V: TRBV7-2; DNA: TGTGCCAGCAGCTTCCGGGACAGGGGTCCCACTGAAGCTTTCTTT; CDR3: CASSFRDRGPTEAFF